This T cell receptor (beta chain) was recorded in a study of T cell repertoires in cytomegalovirus infection. The CDR3 is 13 amino acids. Trimming left V 3 bases short and J 4 bases short, with 8 bases between. Germline values: CDR1 SGHVS, CDR2 FNYEAQ. From the reads, TCRdb called clonotypes with MiXCR, one entry per CDR3 protein. The sample records around 100,000 distinct CDR3 sequences, 42% being singletons. As regards this clonotype: The antigen is undetermined.

The sample consisted of CD8+ T cells from cultured PBMCs, taken from culture after CMV antigen stimulation. The receptor comes from a human donor in good health (CMV status not recorded). Some clones in this sample may be carry-over from other donors' samples. J is TRBJ2-3 and V is TRBV7-6; the D gene is possibly TRBD1 (6 bases). In nucleotides, the CDR3 is TGTGCCAGCAGCTTCTGGACAGCAGATACGCAGTATTTT. Protein sequence: CASSFWTADTQYF.